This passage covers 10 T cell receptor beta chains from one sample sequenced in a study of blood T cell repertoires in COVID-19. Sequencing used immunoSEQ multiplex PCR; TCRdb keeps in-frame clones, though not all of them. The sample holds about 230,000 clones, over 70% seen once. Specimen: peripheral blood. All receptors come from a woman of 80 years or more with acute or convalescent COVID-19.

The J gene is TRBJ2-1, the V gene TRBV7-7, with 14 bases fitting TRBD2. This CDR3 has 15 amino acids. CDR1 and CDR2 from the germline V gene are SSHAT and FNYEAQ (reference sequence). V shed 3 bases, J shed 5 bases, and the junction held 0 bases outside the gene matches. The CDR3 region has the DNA TGTGCCAGCAGCTTGACTAGCGGGAGGGACAATGAGCAGTTCTTC. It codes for CASSLTSGRDNEQFF.

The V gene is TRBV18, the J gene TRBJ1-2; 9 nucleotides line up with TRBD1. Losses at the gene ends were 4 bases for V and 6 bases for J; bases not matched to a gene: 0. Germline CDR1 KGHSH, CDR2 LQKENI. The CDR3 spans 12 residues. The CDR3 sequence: CASSRQGDGYTF. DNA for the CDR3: TGTGCCAGCTCACGACAGGGGGATGGCTACACCTTC.

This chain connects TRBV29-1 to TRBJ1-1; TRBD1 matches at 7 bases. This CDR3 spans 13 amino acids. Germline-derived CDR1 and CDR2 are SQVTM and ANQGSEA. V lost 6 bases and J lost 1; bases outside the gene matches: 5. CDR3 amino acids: CSVRQGSNTEAFF. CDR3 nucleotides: TGCAGCGTCCGACAGGGTTCGAACACTGAAGCTTTCTTT. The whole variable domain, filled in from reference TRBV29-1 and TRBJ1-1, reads SAVISQKPSRDICQRGTSLTIQCQVDSQVTMMFWYRQQPGQSLTLIATANQGSEATYESGFVIDKFPISRPNLTFSTLTVSNMSPEDSSIYLCSVRQGSNTEAFFGQGTRLTVV.

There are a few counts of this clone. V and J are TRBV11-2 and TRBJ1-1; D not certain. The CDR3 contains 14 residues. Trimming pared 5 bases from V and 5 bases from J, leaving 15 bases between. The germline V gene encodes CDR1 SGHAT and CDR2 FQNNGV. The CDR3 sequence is CASSPNTAGTEAFF. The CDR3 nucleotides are TGTGCCAGCAGCCCCAACACAGCGGGGACTGAAGCTTTCTTT.

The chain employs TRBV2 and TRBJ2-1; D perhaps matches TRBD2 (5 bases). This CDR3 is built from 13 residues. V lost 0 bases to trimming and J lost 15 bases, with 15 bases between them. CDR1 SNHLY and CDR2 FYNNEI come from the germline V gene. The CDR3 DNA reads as TGTGCCAGCAGTGAAGCGAGGGTCCTCAGAAGGTTCTTC. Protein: CASSEARVLRRFF.

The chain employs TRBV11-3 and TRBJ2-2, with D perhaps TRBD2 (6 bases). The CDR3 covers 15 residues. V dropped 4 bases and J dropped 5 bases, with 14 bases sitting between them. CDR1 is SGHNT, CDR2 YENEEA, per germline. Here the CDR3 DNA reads TGTGCCAGCAGCTCGCGGGGTGTGGGGACCGGGGAGCTGTTTTTT. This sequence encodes CASSSRGVGTGELFF.

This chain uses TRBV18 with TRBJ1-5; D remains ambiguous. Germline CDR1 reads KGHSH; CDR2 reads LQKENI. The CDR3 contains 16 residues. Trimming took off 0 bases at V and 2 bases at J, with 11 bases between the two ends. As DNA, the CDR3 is TGTGCCAGCTCACCACCGGGAGTTGAAGGCAATCAGCCCCAGCATTTT. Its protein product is CASSPPGVEGNQPQHF.

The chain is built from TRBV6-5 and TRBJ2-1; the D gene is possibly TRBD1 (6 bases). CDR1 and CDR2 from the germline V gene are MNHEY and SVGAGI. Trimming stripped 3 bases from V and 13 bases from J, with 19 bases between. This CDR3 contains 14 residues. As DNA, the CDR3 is TGTGCCAGCAGTTATAATCTCCAGGGGCGCGGACAGTTCTTC. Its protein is CASSYNLQGRGQFF.

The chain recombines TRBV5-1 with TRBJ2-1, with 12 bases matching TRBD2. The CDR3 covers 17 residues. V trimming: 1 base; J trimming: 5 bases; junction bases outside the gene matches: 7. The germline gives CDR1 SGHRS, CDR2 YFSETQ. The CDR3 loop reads CASSLTTSGSANNEQFF. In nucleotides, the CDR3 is TGCGCCAGCAGCTTGACGACTAGCGGGAGTGCTAACAATGAGCAGTTCTTC.

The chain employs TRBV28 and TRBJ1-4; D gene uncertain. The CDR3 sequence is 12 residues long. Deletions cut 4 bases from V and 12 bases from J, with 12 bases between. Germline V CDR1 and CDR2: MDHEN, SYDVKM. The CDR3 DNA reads TGTGCCAGCAGTTCTACGGTCGGGGAACTGTTTTTT. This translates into CASSSTVGELFF.